The source of this TCR beta chain is a study of a mutant IDH1 vaccine in newly diagnosed glioma. Study details: Treated individuals were around 60% male and approximately 38% female, averaging approximately 40 years of age.

A few counts support this clone. Its antigen is not known. Per germline, CDR1 SGHTA and CDR2 FQGTGA. The V and J ends lost 5 bases and 4 bases respectively, with 11 bases between them. The CDR3 spans 13 residues. Specified time point: baseline, week 1 (first vaccination visit). The treatment was: pre-vaccination baseline after standard-of-care therapy. Donors had new IDH1-mutant astrocytomas of WHO grade 3 or 4 (ATRX-lost). Assay used: immunoSEQ multiplex PCR; TCRdb lists only in-frame clones, some missing. Counted here are about 63,000 clones, around 88% occurring once; the ten biggest clones make up roughly 4.4%. Study-level findings and limits: Pseudoprogression showed no apparent link to changes in top peripheral T cell clonotypes.

The chain employs TRBV7-3 and TRBJ1-2; D perhaps matches TRBD1 (5 bases). The specimen was peripheral blood mononuclear cells (PBMCs), collected from a glioma patient treated with radiotherapy, temozolomide or both. This TCR came from a woman aged 18-35 years with glioma. Some clones in this sample may be carry-over from other donors' samples. CDR3 region: CASSPGPLYGYTF. The DNA of the CDR3 is TGTGCCAGCAGCCCGGGACCCCTCTATGGCTACACCTTC.